The 32 T cell receptor beta chains listed next were all sequenced from one sample in a study of T cell changes during pregnancy in multiple sclerosis. Clones were sequenced by immunoSEQ multiplex PCR, and TCRdb holds only the in-frame ones, with some missing. The sample lists over 60,000 clones; roughly 90% were seen once. The material was CD4+ T cells from peripheral blood mononuclear cells, obtained in the third trimester of pregnancy. The source is a female donor in good health, enrolled as a control in a pregnancy study.

This sequence joins TRBV11-3 and TRBJ2-5, with 13 bases lining up with TRBD2. The CDR3 totals 18 residues. The V and J ends lost 5 bases and 2 bases, in that order; junction bases with no gene match: 11. Germline CDR1 reads SGHNT; CDR2 reads YENEEA. CDR3 in DNA: TGTGCCAGCAGCGCAGGACTAGCGGGGGTGCCGATTCAAGAGACCCAGTACTTC. This translates into CASSAGLAGVPIQETQYF.

This clone was seen only once. The rearrangement uses TRBV9 and TRBJ2-1; 10 bases fit TRBD2. V was pared by 0 bases and J by 8 bases, with 5 bases of the junction left unmatched. Germline CDR1 is SGDLS and CDR2 is YYNGEE. This CDR3 region has 15 residues. The CDR3 bases are TGTGCCAGCAGCGTAGGAGCGGGGGGGGTGGATGAGCAGTTCTTC. As protein: CASSVGAGGVDEQFF. The variable domain in full, with the rest retrieved from reference TRBV9 and TRBJ2-1, is DSGVTQTPKHLITATGQRVTLRCSPRSGDLSVYWYQQSLDQGLQFLIQYYNGEERAKGNILERFSAQQFPDLHSELNLSSLELGDSALYFCASSVGAGGVDEQFFGPGTRLTVL.

This sequence joins TRBV2 and TRBJ1-4; D may be TRBD1 (6 bases). This CDR3 contains 13 residues. Germline values: CDR1 SNHLY, CDR2 FYNNEI. V was cut by 8 bases and J by 7 bases, with 14 bases left in between. CDR3 DNA: TGTGCCAGCTCGGGGGGGCTTGGTGAAAAACTGTTTTTT. It encodes CASSGGLGEKLFF.

V and J are TRBV7-9 and TRBJ1-4; D perhaps matches TRBD1 (5 bases). The V end lost 7 bases, the J end lost 8 bases, and 17 bases lay between the germline ends. Germline loops: CDR1 SEHNR, CDR2 FQNEAQ (reference sequence). CDR3 size: 14 residues. The CDR3 DNA follows: TGTGCCAGCACCCCGACAGAAGCGCGAGAAAAACTGTTTTTT. This sequence encodes CASTPTEAREKLFF.

This chain uses TRBV4-1 with TRBJ1-3; TRBD1 might be the D (6 bases). In germline, CDR1 is MGHRA, CDR2 YSYEKL. This CDR3 comprises 17 residues. Between the trimmed V and J ends, which lost 0 bases and 1 base, there was a span of 13 bases. CDR3 sequence (DNA): TGCGCCAGCAGCCAAGAACCAACAGGGCGGTCTGGAAACACCATATATTTT. This gives the protein CASSQEPTGRSGNTIYF.

J is TRBJ1-2 and V is TRBV6-6, with 8 bases that match TRBD1. This CDR3 comprises 13 residues. CDR1 MNHNY and CDR2 SVGAGI come from the germline V gene (reference sequence). The junction had 6 bases not matched to a gene; V was cut back by 4 bases and J by 8 bases. The CDR3 DNA follows: TGTGCCAGCAGTTCGACAGGGGTAGAGGGCTACACCTTC. This encodes CASSSTGVEGYTF.

This chain links TRBV5-1 with TRBJ2-2, with 7 nucleotides matching TRBD1. V shed 0 bases and J 4 bases; nucleotides not matched to a gene: 6. Germline assignment: CDR1 SGHRS and CDR2 YFSETQ. The CDR3 is 16 amino acids. The CDR3 DNA reads TGCGCCAGCAGCTTGGCCGAGGGGGCGCTCACCGGGGAGCTGTTTTTT. It codes for CASSLAEGALTGELFF.

This clone was counted once. The germline gene is not matched at one end of the junction; a read error may be the cause. The genes are TRBV6-5 and TRBJ2-5; possible D gene TRBD2, 6 bases. Per germline, CDR1 MNHEY and CDR2 SVGAGI. The CDR3 spans 15 residues. The DNA for the CDR3 is TGTGCCAGCTGTTACGGGGGAGGTAGTAGGGAGACCCAGTACTTC. It yields the protein CASCYGGGSRETQYF.

This chain joins TRBV4-2 and TRBJ2-7, with D maybe TRBD1 (5 bases). There are 22 residues in the CDR3. The germline CDR1 and CDR2 sequences are LGHNA and YNFKEQ. The V end lost 2 bases, the J end lost 2 bases, and 34 bases lay between the germline ends. The CDR3 region has the DNA TGTGCCAGCAGCCAAAACCACTTAGGGCAGGGTGAAATGTCCGTGCCCCCCTACGAGCAGTACTTC. It specifies CASSQNHLGQGEMSVPPYEQYF.

The chain is built from TRBV11-2 and TRBJ1-1, with D possibly matching TRBD1 (6 bases). CDR3 length: 15 amino acids. Germline CDR1 SGHAT, CDR2 FQNNGV. Trimming pared 5 bases from V and 4 bases from J, leaving 17 bases between. The CDR3 DNA is TGTGCCAGCAGCGAAGGACAGTGGGTTGGCACTGAAGCTTTCTTT. It translates to CASSEGQWVGTEAFF.

The V and J genes are TRBV5-1 and TRBJ2-2; a possible D gene is TRBD1 (5 bases). Germline V gene lookup returns CDR1 SGHRS and CDR2 YFSETQ. V gave up 5 bases and J gave up 9 bases, with 14 bases separating them. The CDR3 runs 13 residues. The CDR3, as DNA: TGCGCCAGCAGATCAGGGAAGTCTCGGGAGCTGTTTTTT. Translating it yields CASRSGKSRELFF.

The chain joins TRBV5-4 to TRBJ1-2, with 8 bases identical to TRBD1. With 4 bases clipped from V and 8 bases from J, the junction kept 13 bases outside the gene matches. CDR1 and CDR2 from the germline V gene are SGHNT and YYREEE (reference sequence). The CDR3 is made up of 15 amino acids. The CDR3 is CASSNVADRAEGYTF. DNA for the CDR3: TGTGCCAGCAGCAATGTCGCGGACAGGGCGGAAGGCTACACCTTC.

The chain couples TRBV14 to TRBJ1-4; 10 bases are shared with TRBD1. CDR1 is SGHDN and CDR2 is FVKESK in the germline V gene. The CDR3 spans 16 residues. J gave up 8 bases and V 0 bases, and 6 bases lay outside the gene matches. The CDR3 loop reads CASSQDSTGQGEKLFF. The CDR3 DNA reads TGTGCCAGCAGCCAAGATTCAACGGGACAGGGGGAAAAACTGTTTTTT.

This sequence joins TRBV5-4 and TRBJ2-7; 12 positions match TRBD2. The V gene end was trimmed by 3 bases and the J gene end by 7 bases; junction bases not matched to a gene: 5. The CDR3 sequence is 14 residues long. Germline-derived CDR1 and CDR2 are SGHNT and YYREEE (reference sequence). CDR3 DNA: TGTGCCAGCAGCTGGGCAGGGACTAGCGGGGAGCAGTACTTC. Amino acids: CASSWAGTSGEQYF.

This clone was recorded only once. The rearrangement links TRBV18 to TRBJ1-1, with TRBD1 matching 8 bases. In germline, CDR1 is KGHSH, CDR2 LQKENI. V was pared by 3 bases and J by 4 bases, with 19 bases of the junction left unmatched. The CDR3 sequence is 19 residues long. CDR3 region: CASSPNPPGQVGIGTEAFF. For the CDR3, the DNA is TGTGCCAGCTCACCCAATCCCCCGGGACAGGTGGGTATTGGCACTGAAGCTTTCTTT. Full variable domain (remainder filled in from reference TRBV18 and TRBJ1-1): NAGVMQNPRHLVRRRGQEARLRCSPMKGHSHVYWYRQLPEEGLKFMVYLQKENIIDESGMPKERFSAEFPKEGPSILRIQQVVRGDSAAYFCASSPNPPGQVGIGTEAFFGQGTRLTVV.

The V call is TRBV4-3, the J call TRBJ1-1, with TRBD1 identical over 9 bases. Per germline, CDR1 LGHNA and CDR2 YSLEER. There are 14 residues in the CDR3. With 3 bases clipped from V and 5 bases from J, the junction kept 4 bases outside the gene matches. CDR3 in amino acids: CASSQGQGRTEAFF. CDR3 sequence (DNA): TGCGCCAGCAGCCAGGGACAGGGAAGGACTGAAGCTTTCTTT.

The chain carries TRBV14 and TRBJ1-4, with TRBD1 matching over 7 bases. The CDR3 runs to 15 residues. V lost 0 bases and J lost 4; bases outside the gene matches: 2. Germline V gives CDR1 SGHDN, CDR2 FVKESK. CDR3 residues: CASSQDSGGNEKLFF. DNA of the CDR3: TGTGCCAGCAGCCAAGATTCAGGGGGTAATGAAAAACTGTTTTTT.

The genes are TRBV19 and TRBJ1-2; 7 bases are shared with TRBD1. The V gene's germline CDR1 is LNHDA and CDR2 SQIVND (reference sequence). The V segment lost 4 bases and the J segment 5 bases; nucleotides outside the gene matches: 13. CDR3 length: 16 amino acids. Here the CDR3 DNA reads TGTGCCAGTAGTACGCCGACGACCGGGACAGCATATGGCTACACCTTC. It specifies CASSTPTTGTAYGYTF.

The count of this clone is one. This chain links TRBV2 with TRBJ1-1, with 7 bases matching TRBD1. Germline loops: CDR1 SNHLY, CDR2 FYNNEI. V shed 6 bases and J 11 bases; nucleotides not matched to a gene: 15. The CDR3 is 14 residues long. The CDR3 DNA sequence: TGTGCCAGCAGGGGGGACAGTGCTTATTCGGGGGCTTTCTTT. Protein sequence: CASRGDSAYSGAFF. The whole variable domain, filled in from reference TRBV2 and TRBJ1-1, reads EPEVTQTPSHQVTQMGQEVILRCVPISNHLYFYWYRQILGQKVEFLVSFYNNEISEKSEIFDDQFSVERPDGSNFTLKIRSTKLEDSAMYFCASRGDSAYSGAFFGQGTRLTVV.

CDR3 sequence reads: CASSLSTGEYNEQFF. The CDR3 DNA sequence: TGCGCCAGCAGCTTGAGTACAGGGGAATACAATGAGCAGTTCTTC. This rearrangement joins TRBV5-1 to TRBJ2-1, with TRBD1 identical over 7 bases. The CDR3 spans 15 residues. The V gene's germline CDR1 is SGHRS and CDR2 YFSETQ. V gave up 1 base and J gave up 4 bases; unmatched junction bases: 5.

The rearrangement uses TRBV18 and TRBJ1-3; D might be TRBD1 (5 bases). Germline V gene sequence: CDR1 KGHSH, CDR2 LQKENI. This CDR3 region has 13 residues. Trimming cost V 2 bases and J 9 bases, with 11 bases left between them. The CDR3 here is CASSPAGPGTIYF. The CDR3 nucleotides are TGTGCCAGCTCACCAGCAGGGCCTGGCACCATATATTTT.

CDR3 coding DNA: TGTGCCAGCAGTGTTAACAGGAGGGACACTGAAGCTTTCTTT. Residues: CASSVNRRDTEAFF. The gene calls are TRBV2 and TRBJ1-1, with D tentatively TRBD1 (5 bases). Looked up from germline, CDR1 is SNHLY and CDR2 is FYNNEI. The CDR3 contains 14 residues. V was clipped by 4 bases and J by 3 bases, with 12 bases between them.

V is TRBV11-2 and J is TRBJ1-1; the D is unclear. V was cut by 1 base and J by 1 base, with 10 bases left in between. Germline V gene sequence: CDR1 SGHAT, CDR2 FQNNGV. The CDR3 spans 15 residues. CDR3 sequence (DNA): TGTGCCAGCAGCTTAGGATCGGGAAGGAACACTGAAGCTTTCTTT. It encodes CASSLGSGRNTEAFF.

The genes are TRBV13 and TRBJ1-2; 11 positions match TRBD1. Germline CDR1 reads PRHDT; CDR2 reads FYEKMQ (reference sequence). Trimming took 6 bases from V and 0 from J; bases not matched to a gene: 6. There are 16 residues in the CDR3. Here the CDR3 DNA reads TGTGCCAGCAGTAGGGACAGGGGGAATTCTAACTATGGCTACACCTTC. This codes for CASSRDRGNSNYGYTF.

J is TRBJ1-6 and V is TRBV30; D is uncertain. Trimming cost V 7 bases and J 2 bases, with 15 bases left between them. CDR1 and CDR2 from the germline V gene are GTSNPN and SVGIG (reference sequence). The CDR3 is made up of 15 amino acids. The CDR3 sequence: CASRRVGAYNSPLHF. In nucleotides, the CDR3 is TGTGCCTCGAGGAGGGTGGGCGCCTATAATTCACCCCTCCACTTT.

In this sample, this clone turned up once. The gene calls are TRBV9 and TRBJ1-1, with 12 positions matching TRBD1. The J segment lost 5 bases and the V segment lost 3 bases, leaving 5 bases of the junction unmatched. CDR3 size: 15 residues. Germline V gene sequence: CDR1 SGDLS, CDR2 YYNGEE. DNA for the CDR3: TGTGCCAGCAGCGCTGGGACAGGGGGCTGGACTGAAGCTTTCTTT. This codes for CASSAGTGGWTEAFF.

The chain employs TRBV19 and TRBJ2-1; no clear D gene. CDR1 is LNHDA and CDR2 is SQIVND in the germline V gene (reference sequence). The CDR3 runs to 14 residues. V was shortened by 5 bases and J by 2 bases, with 10 bases between the two germline ends. CDR3 in DNA: TGTGCCAGTAGTCCCGGTAATGCCTACAATGAGCAGTTCTTC. The encoded protein is CASSPGNAYNEQFF.

V and J are TRBV11-3 and TRBJ1-1, with D unclear. This CDR3 contains 13 residues. Germline V CDR1 and CDR2: SGHNT, YENEEA. V lost 0 bases to trimming and J lost 1 base, with 3 bases between them. CDR3 sequence reads: CASSLDRNTEAFF. CDR3 nucleotide sequence: TGTGCCAGCAGCTTAGACCGGAACACTGAAGCTTTCTTT.

This rearrangement joins TRBV6-4 to TRBJ2-3, with 9 bases aligning to TRBD1. CDR3 length equals 15 residues. Germline CDR1 reads MRHNA; CDR2 reads SNTAGT. With V trimmed by 5 bases and J by 3 bases, 6 bases remained unmatched. Here the CDR3 reads CASSTGGEGTDTQYF. In DNA form, the CDR3 reads TGTGCCAGCAGTACAGGGGGCGAGGGAACAGATACGCAGTATTTT.

The chain combines TRBV2 with TRBJ1-1, with D hard to call. This CDR3 is built from 15 residues. From germline, CDR1 is SNHLY and CDR2 FYNNEI. V gave up 0 bases and J gave up 0 bases, with 8 bases separating them. As DNA, the CDR3 is TGTGCCAGCAGTGAAGCGGAGAGAATGAACACTGAAGCTTTCTTT. This encodes CASSEAERMNTEAFF.

The chain combines TRBV6-6 with TRBJ1-3; D is undetermined. Germline V gene sequence: CDR1 MNHNY, CDR2 SVGAGI (reference sequence). The length of the CDR3 is 14 residues. V was trimmed by 8 bases and J by 1 base, leaving 12 bases between them. The CDR3 reads CASRAGLSGNTIYF. As DNA, the CDR3 is TGTGCCAGCCGAGCGGGGTTGTCTGGAAACACCATATATTTT.

The chain is built from TRBV19 and TRBJ2-7, with D perhaps matching TRBD1 (6 bases). The CDR3 sequence is 15 residues long. V lost 4 bases and J lost 3, with 16 bases in between. CDR1 is LNHDA and CDR2 is SQIVND in the germline V gene (reference sequence). The CDR3 DNA reads TGTGCCAGTAGTAATTTGGGGGCAGACCACTACGAGCAGTACTTC. Residues: CASSNLGADHYEQYF.